This entry describes one T cell receptor (beta chain). What it binds is unknown. This sample is part of a study of shared clonotypes between healthy human individuals. Overall study results and limits: Sequencing of the sorted subsets was shown by rarefaction to be incomplete despite large depth.

The CD4+ fraction was divided into a CD45RA+ naive subset and a CD45RA-negative memory subset. This was a deep-level run. The method was immunoSEQ multiplex PCR; TCRdb's version includes in-frame clones alone and lacks a portion of them. The sample carries some 2,400,000 clones, roughly 95% recorded once. CDR1 SGHTA and CDR2 FQGNSA come from the germline V gene. CDR3 size: 14 residues. The V end was cut by 0 bases, the J end by 6 bases, with 12 bases between. This clonotype was obtained from a man in his late teens or twenties in good health. The sample comprised naive CD4+ T cells sorted from blood. The subset was: CD45RA+ positively selected. The rearrangement joins TRBV7-2 to TRBJ2-7; no firm D call. CDR3 amino acids: CASSLAGTGAEQYF. The DNA for the CDR3 is TGTGCCAGCAGCTTAGCGGGAACCGGAGCCGAGCAGTACTTC.